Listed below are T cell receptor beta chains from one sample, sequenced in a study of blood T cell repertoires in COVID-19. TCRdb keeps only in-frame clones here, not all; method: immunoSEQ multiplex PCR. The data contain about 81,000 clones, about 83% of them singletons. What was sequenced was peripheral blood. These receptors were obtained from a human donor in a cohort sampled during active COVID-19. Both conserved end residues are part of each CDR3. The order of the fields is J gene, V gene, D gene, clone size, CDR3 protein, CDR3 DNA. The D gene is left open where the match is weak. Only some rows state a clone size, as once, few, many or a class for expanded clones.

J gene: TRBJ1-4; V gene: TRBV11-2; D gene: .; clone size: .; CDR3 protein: CASSLVPTPNEKLFF; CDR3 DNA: TGTGCCAGCAGCTTAGTCCCGACACCTAATGAAAAACTGTTTTTT
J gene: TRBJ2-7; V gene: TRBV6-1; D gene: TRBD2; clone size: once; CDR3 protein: CASSEYGGEQYF; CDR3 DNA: TGTGCCAGCAGTGAATACGGGGGGGAGCAGTACTTC
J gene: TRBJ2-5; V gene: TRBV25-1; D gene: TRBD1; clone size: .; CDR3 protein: CASSDPRQGQETQYF; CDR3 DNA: TGTGCCAGCAGTGACCCTAGACAGGGGCAAGAGACCCAGTACTTC
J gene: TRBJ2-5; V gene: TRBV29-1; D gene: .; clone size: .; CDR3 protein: CSVVSGGTQETQYF; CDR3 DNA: TGCAGCGTTGTTTCAGGGGGGACCCAAGAGACCCAGTACTTC
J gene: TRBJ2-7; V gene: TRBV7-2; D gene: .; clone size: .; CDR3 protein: CASSLVGREVERYF; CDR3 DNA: TGTGCCAGCAGCTTAGTCGGCAGGGAGGTCGAACGCTACTTC
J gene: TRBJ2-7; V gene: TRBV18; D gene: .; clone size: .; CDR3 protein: CASSLDWEGYEQYF; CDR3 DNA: TGTGCCAGCTCACTGGACTGGGAAGGGTACGAGCAGTACTTC
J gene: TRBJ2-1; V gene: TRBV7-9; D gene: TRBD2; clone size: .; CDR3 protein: CASSLVAGTSGSNEQFF; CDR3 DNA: TGTGCCAGCAGCTTAGTGGCCGGGACTAGCGGGAGTAATGAGCAGTTCTTC
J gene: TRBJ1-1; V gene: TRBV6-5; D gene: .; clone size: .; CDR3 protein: CASSSTKAVNTEAFF; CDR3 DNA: TGTGCCAGCAGCTCCACAAAGGCGGTGAACACTGAAGCTTTCTTT
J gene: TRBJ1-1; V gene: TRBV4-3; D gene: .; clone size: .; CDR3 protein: CASSQDPGLNTEAFF; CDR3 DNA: TGCGCCAGCAGCCAAGATCCAGGGCTGAACACTGAAGCTTTCTTT
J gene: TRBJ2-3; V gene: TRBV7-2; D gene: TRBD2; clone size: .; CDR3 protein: CASRPVAGLTDTQYF; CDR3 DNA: TGTGCCAGCAGGCCGGTAGCGGGATTGACAGATACGCAGTATTTT
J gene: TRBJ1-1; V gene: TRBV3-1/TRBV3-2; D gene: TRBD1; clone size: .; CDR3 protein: CASSKDRGRVGTEAFF; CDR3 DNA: TGTGCCAGCAGCAAGGACAGGGGGCGTGTTGGCACTGAAGCTTTCTTT
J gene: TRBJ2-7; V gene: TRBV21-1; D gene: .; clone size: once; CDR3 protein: CASSKRRRGYSNEQYF; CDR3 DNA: TGTGCCAGCAGCAAGCGGCGAAGGGGCTACAGTAACGAGCAGTACTTC
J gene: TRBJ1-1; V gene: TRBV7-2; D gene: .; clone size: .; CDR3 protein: CASSSLRGNTEAFF; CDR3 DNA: TGTGCCAGCAGCTCGCTAAGGGGGAACACTGAAGCTTTCTTT
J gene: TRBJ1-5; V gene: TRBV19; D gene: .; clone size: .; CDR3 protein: CASSTIWSQHF; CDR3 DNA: TGTGCCAGTAGTACTATCTGGTCCCAGCATTTT
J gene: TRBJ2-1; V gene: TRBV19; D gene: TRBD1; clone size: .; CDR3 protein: CASSAQGARYNEQFF; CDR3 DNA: TGTGCCAGTAGTGCCCAGGGGGCGAGGTACAATGAGCAGTTCTTC
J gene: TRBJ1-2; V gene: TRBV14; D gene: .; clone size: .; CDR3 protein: CASSQDRGAYGYTF; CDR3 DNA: TGTGCCAGCAGCCAAGATCGGGGGGCTTACGGCTACACCTTC
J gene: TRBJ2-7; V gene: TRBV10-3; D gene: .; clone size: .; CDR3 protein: CAISADSYEQYF; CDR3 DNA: TGTGCCATCAGTGCGGACAGCTACGAGCAGTACTTC
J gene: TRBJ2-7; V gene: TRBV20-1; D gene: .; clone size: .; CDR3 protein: CSAIDRFAYEQYF; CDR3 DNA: TGCAGTGCTATTGACAGGTTCGCCTACGAGCAGTACTTC
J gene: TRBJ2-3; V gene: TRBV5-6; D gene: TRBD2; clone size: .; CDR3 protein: CASSLGVFSGRSDTQYF; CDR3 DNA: TGTGCCAGCAGCTTGGGCGTTTTTAGCGGGAGGTCAGATACGCAGTATTTT
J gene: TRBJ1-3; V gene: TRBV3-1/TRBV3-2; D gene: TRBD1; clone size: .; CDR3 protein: CASSRGQGAGNTIYF; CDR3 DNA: TGTGCCAGCAGCCGCGGACAGGGAGCTGGAAACACCATATATTTT
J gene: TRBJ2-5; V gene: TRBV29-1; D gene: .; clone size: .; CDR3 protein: CSVEGQNQETQYF; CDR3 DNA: TGCAGCGTTGAAGGACAGAACCAAGAGACCCAGTACTTC
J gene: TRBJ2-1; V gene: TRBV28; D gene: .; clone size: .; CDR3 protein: CASAPPRGGTEQFF; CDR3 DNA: TGTGCCAGCGCTCCTCCAAGGGGGGGCACTGAGCAGTTCTTC
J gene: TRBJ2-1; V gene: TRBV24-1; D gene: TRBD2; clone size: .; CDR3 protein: CATSGLKTSGSSSYNEQFF; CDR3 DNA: TGTGCCACCAGTGGGCTTAAGACTAGCGGGTCGAGCTCCTACAATGAGCAGTTCTTC
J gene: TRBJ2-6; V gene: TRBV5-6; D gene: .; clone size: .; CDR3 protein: CASSLLSEEANVLTF; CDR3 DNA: TGTGCCAGCAGCTTGCTTTCAGAGGAGGCCAACGTCCTGACTTTC